Below are 18 T cell receptor beta chains sequenced from a single sample in a study of Graves' ophthalmopathy and Graves' hyperthyroidism. RNA transcripts were the source from which TCR beta CDR3 regions were amplified. First-round RT-PCR used HTBI primers; second-round multiplex PCR followed. Via MiXCR, TCRdb re-called the multiplex PCR reads, giving one row per CDR3 protein. The sample has 1 million to 1.3 million distinct CDR3 sequences; about 38% are singletons. The sample consisted of peripheral blood or thyroid tissue (not recorded which). Receptor source: an adult man with Graves' hyperthyroidism.

This clonotype was observed once. This chain joins TRBV4-3 and TRBJ1-6; D is uncertain. CDR1 and CDR2 (germline): LGHNA, YSLEER. With 0 bases removed from V and 16 bases from J, the gap between germline ends came to 7 bases. The CDR3 is 11 amino acids. CDR3 sequence reads: CASSQDGQLHF. In nucleotides, the CDR3 is TGCGCCAGCAGCCAAGACGGTCAGCTCCACTTT.

V and J are TRBV4-1 and TRBJ1-1, with D possibly matching TRBD1 (5 bases). There are 17 residues in the CDR3. V dropped 4 bases and J dropped 0 bases, with 18 bases sitting between them. Per the germline V gene, CDR1 is MGHRA and CDR2 is YSYEKL. CDR3 in amino acids: CASSRVRGIALNTEAFF. In DNA, the CDR3 is TGCGCCAGCAGCCGCGTACGGGGGATCGCCCTGAACACTGAAGCTTTCTTT.

The J gene is TRBJ2-6, the V gene TRBV20-1, with 9 bases fitting TRBD2. Germline-derived CDR1 and CDR2 are DFQATT and SNEGSKA (reference sequence). CDR3 length: 20 residues. V lost 1 base and J lost 0; bases outside the gene matches: 13. CDR3 DNA sequence: TGCAGTGCTAGAGGGCTAGCGGGACACGGGAGAGCCTCTGGGGCCAACGTCCTGACTTTC. Translation: CSARGLAGHGRASGANVLTF.

This clonotype occurred many times. The V call is TRBV7-2, the J call TRBJ1-4, with 9 bases lining up with TRBD1. V shed 1 base and J 5 bases; nucleotides not matched to a gene: 8. CDR1 and CDR2 (germline): SGHTA, FQGNSA. This CDR3 is 17 amino acids long. CDR3 in DNA: TGTGCCAGCAGCTTAGAGTATCCGGGACAGGGAAATGAAAAACTGTTTTTT. Protein: CASSLEYPGQGNEKLFF.

This clonotype was seen repeatedly, ten times or more. This sequence joins TRBV25-1 and TRBJ1-3, with 10 bases identical to TRBD1. Per the germline V gene, CDR1 is MGHDK and CDR2 is SYGVNS. V was pared by 5 bases and J by 0 bases, with 4 bases of the junction left unmatched. The CDR3 runs 16 residues. The CDR3 bases are TGTGCCAGCAGTAACTGGGACAGGGGCTCTGGAAACACCATATATTTT. The encoded protein is CASSNWDRGSGNTIYF.

The V call is TRBV2, the J call TRBJ1-6, with a possible D match to TRBD1 (6 bases). The CDR3 is 14 amino acids. V was pared by 3 bases and J by 10 bases, with 13 bases between. CDR1 is SNHLY, CDR2 FYNNEI, per germline. CDR3 region: CASSDDRPESPLHF. CDR3 in DNA: TGTGCCAGCAGTGACGACAGGCCGGAGTCACCCCTCCACTTT.

The sample holds many counts of this clonotype. The V and J genes are TRBV15 and TRBJ1-6; D call uncertain. Trimming shortened V by 3 bases and J by 5 bases, and 11 bases separated the two germline ends. The V gene's germline CDR1 is LNHNV and CDR2 YYDKDF (reference sequence). This CDR3 has 15 residues. The chain's CDR3 is CATSSLLGNNSPLHF. The CDR3 DNA sequence: TGTGCCACCAGCAGTCTCCTCGGAAATAATTCACCCCTCCACTTT.

Ten or more counts support this clonotype. V is TRBV15 and J is TRBJ1-4; 7 bases align to TRBD1. J was trimmed by 4 bases and V by 6 bases; bases with no gene match: 8. The V gene's germline CDR1 is LNHNV and CDR2 YYDKDF (reference sequence). The length of the CDR3 is 15 residues. This CDR3 is CATSRVTGLNEKLFF. The CDR3 nucleotides read TGTGCCACCAGTAGGGTGACAGGGCTTAATGAAAAACTGTTTTTT. Full variable domain (remainder filled in from reference TRBV15 and TRBJ1-4): DAMVIQNPRYQVTQFGKPVTLSCSQTLNHNVMYWYQQKSSQAPKLLFHYYDKDFNNEADTPDNFQSRRPNTSFCFLDIRSPGLGDTAMYLCATSRVTGLNEKLFFGSGTQLSVL.

The chain joins TRBV24-1 to TRBJ2-7, with 7 positions matching TRBD2. This CDR3 spans 13 amino acids. Germline V gene lookup returns CDR1 KGHDR and CDR2 SFDVKD. J gave up 6 bases and V 4 bases, and 5 bases lay outside the gene matches. As DNA, the CDR3 is TGTGCCACCAGTGACGGATCGGGGGGCGAGCAGTACTTC. It is translated as CATSDGSGGEQYF.

This clonotype was picked up many times. This chain uses TRBV29-1 with TRBJ2-7; TRBD2 aligns across 10 bases. Germline assignment: CDR1 SQVTM and CDR2 ANQGSEA. Trimming cost V 6 bases and J 8 bases; bases outside gene matches: 7. The CDR3 consists of 12 residues. This CDR3 reads CSVEIAGGQQYF. CDR3 in DNA: TGCAGCGTGGAAATAGCGGGGGGACAGCAGTACTTC.

A remark on this clonotype: One end of the junction fails to match germline, which may point to a read error. The chain couples TRBV10-3 to TRBJ2-5; D call uncertain. Germline CDR1 reads ENHRY; CDR2 reads SYGVKD. CDR3 size: 16 residues. This chain's CDR3 is CASSYDTWAAMEIQYF. The CDR3 DNA sequence: TGTGCCAGCAGTTACGATACTTGGGCGGCCATGGAGATCCAGTACTTC.

The chain couples TRBV14 to TRBJ2-7, with a possible D match to TRBD2 (6 bases). This CDR3 spans 16 amino acids. Trimming took off 0 bases at V and 3 bases at J, with 15 bases between the two ends. Germline-derived CDR1 and CDR2 are SGHDN and FVKESK. The CDR3 protein is CASSQDQASDIYEQYF. For the CDR3, the DNA is TGTGCCAGCAGCCAAGATCAGGCTAGCGACATCTACGAGCAGTACTTC.

At least ten counts were recorded for this clonotype. The chain joins TRBV19 to TRBJ1-5; D uncertain. The germline gives CDR1 LNHDA, CDR2 SQIVND (reference sequence). Trimming pared 1 base from V and 5 bases from J, leaving 6 bases between. The CDR3 is 13 residues long. The CDR3 loop reads CASSIVTDQPQHF. DNA of the CDR3: TGTGCCAGTAGTATAGTAACGGATCAGCCCCAGCATTTT.

CDR3 in DNA: TGCAGCTCCAAACAGGCTGCGAACACTGAAGCTTTCTTT. Its translation: CSSKQAANTEAFF. The V and J genes are TRBV29-1 and TRBJ1-1; weak D call: TRBD1 (5 bases). CDR1 SQVTM and CDR2 ANQGSEA come from the germline V gene. The CDR3 is made up of 13 amino acids. V was shortened by 8 bases and J by 1 base, with 14 bases between the two germline ends.

In this sample, this clonotype turned up a few times. The chain carries TRBV6-6 and TRBJ1-6, with TRBD1 identical over 8 bases. This CDR3 is built from 17 residues. The germline V gene encodes CDR1 MNHNY and CDR2 SVGAGI (reference sequence). The V segment lost 2 bases and the J segment 5 bases; nucleotides outside the gene matches: 8. The CDR3 nucleotides read TGTGCCAGCAGTTACCCAGAAACGGACAGGGATAATTCACCCCTCCACTTT. The encoded protein is CASSYPETDRDNSPLHF.

The chain combines TRBV10-3 with TRBJ1-1; TRBD1 matches at 7 bases. In germline, CDR1 is ENHRY, CDR2 SYGVKD. CDR3 length: 16 amino acids. After removal of 4 bases from V and 4 bases from J, the junction contained 12 bases not matched to a gene. The CDR3 DNA is TGTGCCATCAGTGGGAAACCGGGACAGTATGCCACTGAAGCTTTCTTT. This translates into CAISGKPGQYATEAFF.

This chain uses TRBV6-1 with TRBJ2-2, with D perhaps TRBD2 (5 bases). In germline, CDR1 is MNHNS, CDR2 SASEGT. CDR3 length: 15 residues. Between the trimmed V and J ends, which lost 6 bases and 6 bases, there was a span of 17 bases. The CDR3 nucleotides are TGTGCCAGCAGAGCTTCCGGGGTCCGACCCGGGGAGCTGTTTTTT. It yields the protein CASRASGVRPGELFF.

This clonotype has at least ten counts. This sequence joins TRBV2 and TRBJ1-2, with D uncertain. The V and J ends lost 7 bases and 4 bases respectively, with 16 bases between them. Looked up from germline, CDR1 is SNHLY and CDR2 is FYNNEI. This CDR3 spans 14 amino acids. The CDR3 DNA is TGTGCCAGCACCAATGAGCCGGGTCCCTATGGCTACACCTTC. Translating gives CASTNEPGPYGYTF.